The next 18 T cell receptor beta chains were all read from a single sample in a study of identical twins. Each CDR3 protein is one row after TCRdb ran MiXCR on the 5' RACE reads. The sample carries approximately 700,000 distinct CDR3 sequences, approximately 6% recorded once. Sequenced: naive T cells sorted from blood. The receptors come from a man younger than 35 in good health.

As concerns this clonotype: A much larger clone sits a single nucleotide away, making a read error possible. The chain employs TRBV10-3 and TRBJ1-1; 8 bases map to TRBD1. Per the germline V gene, CDR1 is ENHRY and CDR2 is SYGVKD. The length of the CDR3 is 14 residues. CDR3 amino acids: CAISRQGLITESFF. In DNA, the CDR3 is TGTGCCATCAGCCGACAGGGGTTGATCACTGAATCTTTCTTT.

V usage is TRBV5-1 and J usage is TRBJ2-7; TRBD2 aligns across 7 bases. J lost 0 bases, V lost 4 bases, and 1 base had no gene match. CDR3 size: 13 residues. In germline, CDR1 is SGHRS, CDR2 YFSETQ. In nucleotides, the CDR3 is TGCGCCAGCAGCGGGGACTACTCCTACGAGCAGTACTTC. Its protein is CASSGDYSYEQYF.

This clonotype was seen a handful of times. The chain employs TRBV7-9 and TRBJ2-3; 9 bases fit TRBD2. V lost 4 bases to trimming and J lost 4 bases; unmatched junction nucleotides: 6. CDR1 and CDR2 from the germline V gene are SEHNR and FQNEAQ (reference sequence). This CDR3 is built from 15 residues. The CDR3, as DNA: TGTGCCAGCAGCTCCATAGCGGGAGTAGCAGATACGCAGTATTTT. Its protein is CASSSIAGVADTQYF.

This clonotype occurred a few times. This sequence joins TRBV12-3 or TRBV12-4 and TRBJ2-7, with 7 bases fitting TRBD1. The CDR3 contains 13 residues. Trimming at V came to 5 bases and at J to 6 bases, leaving 7 bases not matched to a gene. CDR3 residues: CASSKTGLGEQYV. Written as DNA, the CDR3 is TGTGCCAGCAGTAAGACAGGGTTAGGCGAGCAGTACGTC.

A few counts support this clonotype. The rearrangement uses TRBV28 and TRBJ1-4; D gene ambiguous. Deletions cut 6 bases from V and 8 bases from J, with 10 bases between. Germline CDR1 reads MDHEN; CDR2 reads SYDVKM. CDR3 length equals 12 residues. Written as DNA, the CDR3 is TGTGCCAGCAGCAACGTAGGAGAAAAACTGTTTTTT. Its protein is CASSNVGEKLFF.

This clonotype was seen repeatedly, ten times or more. V is TRBV7-2 and J is TRBJ2-1; D gene unclear. Trimming stripped 5 bases from V and 10 bases from J, with 12 bases between. Germline CDR1 reads SGHTA; CDR2 reads FQGNSA. The CDR3 runs to 12 residues. Written as DNA, the CDR3 is TGTGCCAGCAGCATACGACTCGACGAGCAGTTCTTC. Its protein product is CASSIRLDEQFF.

The V gene is TRBV12-3 or TRBV12-4, the J gene TRBJ2-4; D could derive from TRBD1 or TRBD2 (5 bases each). This CDR3 has 13 amino acids. Trimming left V 6 bases short and J 1 base short, with 7 bases between. CDR3 amino acids: CASSWDAKNIQYF. The CDR3 DNA sequence: TGTGCCAGCAGCTGGGACGCCAAAAACATTCAGTACTTC.

This clonotype was detected ten times or more. This chain uses TRBV11-2 with TRBJ2-1; 7 nucleotides agree with TRBD2. Germline V gene lookup returns CDR1 SGHAT and CDR2 FQNNGV. V gave up 5 bases and J gave up 2 bases; unmatched junction bases: 15. The CDR3 totals 18 residues. The DNA of the CDR3 is TGTGCCAGCAGCCTCGGCTCGGGGGGTAACCCTCCCTACAATGAGCAGTTCTTC. This codes for CASSLGSGGNPPYNEQFF.

In this sample, this clonotype turned up a few times. The chain couples TRBV6-2 or TRBV6-3 to TRBJ2-7; D could derive from TRBD1 or TRBD2 (5 bases each). In germline, CDR1 is MNHEY, CDR2 SVGEGT. The CDR3 extends over 14 amino acids. The V end lost 2 bases, the J end lost 3 bases, and 11 bases lay between the germline ends. CDR3 sequence (DNA): TGTGCCAGCAGTTACGACGGGGCTGACTACGAGCAGTACTTC. It is translated as CASSYDGADYEQYF.

This chain connects TRBV28 to TRBJ2-7; possibly TRBD1 or TRBD2 for D (5 bases each). The germline gives CDR1 MDHEN, CDR2 SYDVKM. This CDR3 spans 14 amino acids. The V gene lost 1 base and the J gene lost 2 bases, with 9 bases spanning the gap. The CDR3 is CASSLLGRTYEQYF. The CDR3 nucleotides read TGTGCCAGCAGTTTATTGGGACGGACCTACGAGCAGTACTTC.

The V and J genes are TRBV7-9 and TRBJ2-1; D might be TRBD1 (6 bases). Trimming pared 5 bases from V and 8 bases from J, leaving 16 bases between. CDR3 length: 14 amino acids. The germline gives CDR1 SEHNR, CDR2 FQNEAQ (reference sequence). The CDR3 bases are TGTGCCAGCAGCCACGGACAGAAGCCCCATGAGCAGTTCTTC. It codes for CASSHGQKPHEQFF.

This clonotype was seen many times. The V gene is TRBV6-2 or TRBV6-3, the J gene TRBJ1-5; D unclear. The length of the CDR3 is 14 residues. V gave up 5 bases and J gave up 3 bases, with 11 bases separating them. Per germline, CDR1 MNHEY and CDR2 SVGEGT. In nucleotides, the CDR3 is TGTGCCAGCAGTGCCGGGAGATCCAATCAGCCCCAGCATTTT. Amino acids: CASSAGRSNQPQHF.

J is TRBJ2-7 and V is TRBV20-1; 9 bases map to TRBD1. From germline, CDR1 is DFQATT and CDR2 SNEGSKA (reference sequence). Trimming cost V 3 bases and J 9 bases; bases outside gene matches: 3. This CDR3 has 11 residues. The CDR3 nucleotides are TGCAGTGCTAGGGGACAGGGTTGGCAGTACTTC. As protein: CSARGQGWQYF.

The chain recombines TRBV29-1 with TRBJ1-2; D is perhaps TRBD1 (5 bases). Germline V gene sequence: CDR1 SQVTM, CDR2 ANQGSEA. V was pared by 3 bases and J by 2 bases, with 7 bases between. The length of the CDR3 is 12 residues. Here the CDR3 reads CSVDWDNYGYTF. CDR3 bases: TGCAGCGTTGATTGGGACAACTATGGCTACACCTTC.

This clonotype came up a few times. The chain employs TRBV10-3 and TRBJ1-1; a possible D gene is TRBD1 (5 bases). The germline V gene encodes CDR1 ENHRY and CDR2 SYGVKD. The CDR3 has 16 amino acids. V lost 3 bases and J 0 bases, leaving 14 bases between the germline ends. CDR3 region: CAISDPQGGMNTEAFF. The DNA for the CDR3 is TGTGCCATCAGTGATCCTCAGGGAGGAATGAACACTGAAGCTTTCTTT.

The gene calls are TRBV9 and TRBJ2-7; the match to TRBD1 covers 7 bases. The CDR3 length is 14 residues. In germline, CDR1 is SGDLS, CDR2 YYNGEE. V lost 3 bases and J lost 2; bases outside the gene matches: 5. The CDR3 sequence is CASSAGTAPYEQYF. In DNA, the CDR3 is TGTGCCAGCAGCGCCGGGACAGCCCCCTACGAGCAGTACTTC.

This clonotype showed up many times. V is TRBV7-9 and J is TRBJ2-1, with 7 bases lining up with TRBD1. With 5 bases clipped from V and 10 bases from J, the junction kept 5 bases outside the gene matches. This CDR3 region has 12 residues. CDR1 is SEHNR and CDR2 is FQNEAQ in the germline V gene (reference sequence). As DNA, the CDR3 is TGTGCCAGCAGCCCACCGGGACAGGAGCAGTTCTTC. It encodes CASSPPGQEQFF.

This clonotype occurred a few times. The V call is TRBV5-1, the J call TRBJ2-7; TRBD1 aligns across 8 bases. The V gene's germline CDR1 is SGHRS and CDR2 YFSETQ. Germline trimming cut 5 bases from V and 4 bases from J; bases unmatched to any gene: 8. The CDR3 has 14 amino acids. Written as DNA, the CDR3 is TGCGCCAGCAGGGCTGCGGGACAGGTTTACGAGCAGTACTTC. Translation gives CASRAAGQVYEQYF.